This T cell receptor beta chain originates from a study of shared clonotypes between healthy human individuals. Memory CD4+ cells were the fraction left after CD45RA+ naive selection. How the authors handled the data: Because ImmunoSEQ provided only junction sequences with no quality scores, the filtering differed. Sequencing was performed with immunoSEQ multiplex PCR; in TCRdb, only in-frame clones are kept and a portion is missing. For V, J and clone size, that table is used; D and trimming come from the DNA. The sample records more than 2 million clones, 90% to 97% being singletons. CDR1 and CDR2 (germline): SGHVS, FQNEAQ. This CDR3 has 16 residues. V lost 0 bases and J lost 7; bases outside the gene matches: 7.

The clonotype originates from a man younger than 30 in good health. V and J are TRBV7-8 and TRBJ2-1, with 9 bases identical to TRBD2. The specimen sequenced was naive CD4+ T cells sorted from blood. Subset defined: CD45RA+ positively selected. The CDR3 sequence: CASSLARAGGPNEQFF. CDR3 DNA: TGTGCCAGCAGCTTAGCGAGGGCGGGGGGGCCGAATGAGCAGTTCTTC.